The 30 T cell receptor beta chains presented below share a single source sample, sequenced in a study of blood T cell repertoires in COVID-19. Libraries were prepared by immunoSEQ multiplex PCR; TCRdb keeps only in-frame clonotypes and omits some of them. This table has about 270,000 clones, around 85% appearing once. Specimen: peripheral blood. The receptors were sampled from a woman aged 25 to 45 with COVID-19, enrolled during active disease.

The chain couples TRBV10-3 to TRBJ2-5, with 9 bases aligning to TRBD1. The germline V gene encodes CDR1 ENHRY and CDR2 SYGVKD. This CDR3 comprises 15 residues. The V and J ends lost 4 bases and 1 base, in that order; junction bases with no gene match: 4. CDR3 loop: CAISGTGVSQETQYF. The CDR3 DNA is TGTGCCATCAGTGGGACAGGGGTTTCCCAAGAGACCCAGTACTTC.

There are a few counts of this clone. The genes are TRBV10-1 and TRBJ2-1, with D possibly TRBD1 on 6 matching bases. This CDR3 is built from 17 residues. Per the germline V gene, CDR1 is WNHNN and CDR2 is SYGVQD (reference sequence). V was trimmed by 4 bases and J by 4 bases, leaving 20 bases between them. CDR3 protein: CASSGLQGISAYNEQFF. The DNA for the CDR3 is TGCGCCAGCAGTGGATTACAGGGCATTTCCGCTTACAATGAGCAGTTCTTC.

This chain uses TRBV6-5 with TRBJ1-1; 12 nucleotides match TRBD1. Germline CDR1 is MNHEY and CDR2 is SVGAGI. This CDR3 is 15 amino acids long. V was pared by 6 bases and J by 8 bases, with 10 bases of the junction left unmatched. The CDR3 DNA reads TGTGCCAGCAGCGACCCGGGACAGGGGGCGCAGGAAGCTTTCTTT. Encoded protein: CASSDPGQGAQEAFF.

V and J are TRBV7-5 and TRBJ2-2; the table calls TRBD1, which could not be checked here. TRBV7-5 is termed a pseudogene. The CDR3 covers 19 residues. The CDR3 nucleotides are TGTGTCAGAAGCTTAGTCCGGGTGGAACAGGCCCTGAACACCGGGGAGCTGTTTTTT. Protein: CVRSLVRVEQALNTGELFF.

The chain is built from TRBV28 and TRBJ2-3, with TRBD1 as a possible D gene (5 bases). V gave up 11 bases and J gave up 7 bases, with 16 bases separating them. This CDR3 region has 12 residues. Germline V gene data show CDR1 as MDHEN and CDR2 as SYDVKM. The CDR3 here is CAERQSLHTQYF. In DNA, the CDR3 is TGTGCCGAAAGACAGTCTCTACATACGCAGTATTTT.

The rearrangement joins TRBV7-8 to TRBJ1-2; maybe TRBD1 (6 bases). The germline CDR1 and CDR2 sequences are SGHVS and FQNEAQ. The CDR3 extends over 17 amino acids. V lost 5 bases, J lost 7 bases, and 26 bases lay in between. The CDR3 sequence is CASSAQGIPSGAGGYTF. The CDR3 DNA sequence: TGTGCCAGCAGCGCCCAGGGGATTCCAAGCGGCGCGGGTGGCTACACCTTC.

The gene calls are TRBV18 and TRBJ2-7; TRBD2 aligns across 12 bases. V shed 5 bases, J shed 3 bases, and the junction held 5 bases outside the gene matches. CDR3 length: 15 amino acids. Germline CDR1 reads KGHSH; CDR2 reads LQKENI. The CDR3 region is CASSSSGGANYEQYF. As DNA, the CDR3 is TGTGCCAGCTCATCTAGCGGGGGGGCAAACTACGAGCAGTACTTC.

The V call is TRBV3-1 (or the pseudogene TRBV3-2), the J call TRBJ1-6; unclear D gene. Germline V CDR1 and CDR2: LGHDT, YNNKEL (reference sequence). This CDR3 is built from 15 residues. The ends were cut back, 4 bases at V and 9 bases at J, with 16 bases in the middle. The CDR3 here is CASSRDSGKGSPLHF. The CDR3 nucleotides read TGTGCCAGCAGCCGGGATAGCGGAAAGGGTTCACCCCTCCACTTT.

With regard to this clone: Other nucleotide sequences in the sample specify the same CDR3. This chain joins TRBV6-5 and TRBJ1-3, with D perhaps matching TRBD1 (5 bases). The ends were cut back, 5 bases at V and 0 bases at J, with 8 bases in the middle. Germline lookup yields CDR1 MNHEY and CDR2 SVGAGI. The CDR3 has 14 amino acids. Here the CDR3 reads CASSPGGSGNTIYF. The CDR3 DNA follows: TGTGCCAGCAGTCCCGGGGGCTCTGGAAACACCATATATTTT.

V is TRBV12-3 or TRBV12-4 and J is TRBJ2-3, with a possible D match to TRBD2 (7 bases). V lost 7 bases, J lost 10 bases, and 12 bases lay in between. The CDR3 totals 11 residues. DNA of the CDR3: TGTGCCAGCACCGTAGGGGGGGCGCAGTATTTT. As protein: CASTVGGAQYF.

The CDR3 DNA reads TGTGCCAGCAGCCGTACGGACAGAAGACAAGAGACCCAGTACTTC. Translation: CASSRTDRRQETQYF. The chain links TRBV11-2 to TRBJ2-5; D possibly corresponds to TRBD1 (6 bases). Trimming left V 5 bases short and J 2 bases short, with 15 bases between. In germline, CDR1 is SGHAT, CDR2 FQNNGV. The CDR3 has 15 residues.

This chain joins TRBV2 and TRBJ2-5, with 11 bases matching TRBD2. J lost 4 bases, V lost 3 bases, and 13 bases had no gene match. This CDR3 spans 18 amino acids. CDR1 and CDR2 from the germline V gene are SNHLY and FYNNEI. The CDR3, as DNA: TGTGCCAGCAGTGAGTCTAGCGGGGGGTCCACTGGGAGAGAGACCCAGTACTTC. It specifies CASSESSGGSTGRETQYF.

This clone appeared a single time. The rearrangement links TRBV7-6 to TRBJ1-1; a possible D gene is TRBD1 (5 bases). The CDR3 covers 13 residues. V lost 3 bases and J lost 4, with 9 bases in between. CDR1 is SGHVS, CDR2 FNYEAQ, per germline. The CDR3 nucleotides read TGTGCCAGCAGCTTCGGGGGGGTCACTGAAGCTTTCTTT. Translating gives CASSFGGVTEAFF.

The chain combines TRBV5-6 with TRBJ2-6, with D unresolved. V lost 0 bases to trimming and J lost 0 bases, with 4 bases between them. Per the germline V gene, CDR1 is SGHDT and CDR2 is YYEEEE. This CDR3 has 15 residues. The CDR3 loop is CASSLGGSGANVLTF. The CDR3 DNA reads TGTGCCAGCAGCTTGGGCGGCTCTGGGGCCAACGTCCTGACTTTC.

The chain recombines TRBV7-9 with TRBJ1-2, with D perhaps matching TRBD1 (5 bases). The CDR3 length is 15 residues. From germline, CDR1 is SEHNR and CDR2 FQNEAQ (reference sequence). Trimming pared 2 bases from V and 5 bases from J, leaving 15 bases between. In nucleotides, the CDR3 is TGTGCCAGCAGCTTAACGTCGACAGACGATTATGGCTACACCTTC. Protein sequence: CASSLTSTDDYGYTF. Based on the CDR3 plus reference TRBV7-9 and TRBJ1-2, the full variable domain is DTGVSQNPRHKITKRGQNVTFRCDPISEHNRLYWYRQTLGQGPEFLTYFQNEAQLEKSRLLSDRFSAERPKGSFSTLEIQRTEQGDSAMYLCASSLTSTDDYGYTFGSGTRLTVV.

The rearrangement joins TRBV27 to TRBJ1-1, with D unclear. The germline gives CDR1 MNHEY, CDR2 SMNVEV (reference sequence). With 2 bases removed from V and 4 bases from J, the gap between germline ends came to 8 bases. This CDR3 spans 13 amino acids. As DNA, the CDR3 is TGTGCCAGCAGTTTAAACAGTGGCACTGAAGCTTTCTTT. It is translated as CASSLNSGTEAFF.

This clone came up once. The V call is TRBV2, the J call TRBJ1-5, with D tentatively TRBD1 (5 bases). CDR3 length equals 15 residues. V lost 1 base and J 2 bases, leaving 9 bases between the germline ends. Germline CDR1 and CDR2: SNHLY and FYNNEI. The chain's CDR3 is CASSEGGRGNQPQHF. The CDR3 DNA is TGTGCCAGCAGTGAAGGCGGCAGGGGCAATCAGCCCCAGCATTTT.

The chain links TRBV29-1 to TRBJ2-2; no clear D. Deletions cut 5 bases from V and 2 bases from J, with 9 bases between. The germline V gene encodes CDR1 SQVTM and CDR2 ANQGSEA. The CDR3 covers 13 residues. DNA for the CDR3: TGCAGCGTTATTAGCTCAAACACCGGGGAGCTGTTTTTT. Translating it yields CSVISSNTGELFF.

The genes are TRBV30 and TRBJ2-5, with 7 positions matching TRBD2. Germline values: CDR1 GTSNPN, CDR2 SVGIG (reference sequence). The J segment lost 4 bases and the V segment lost 2 bases, leaving 4 bases of the junction unmatched. The CDR3 spans 13 residues. The CDR3 DNA reads TGTGCCTGGAGTAGCGGGGAACCAGAGACCCAGTACTTC. Translating gives CAWSSGEPETQYF.

This chain connects TRBV28 to TRBJ1-1, with D maybe TRBD1 (5 bases). Germline loops: CDR1 MDHEN, CDR2 SYDVKM. V shed 2 bases and J shed 7 bases, with 14 bases lying between them. The CDR3 contains 14 residues. CDR3 in amino acids: CASSLQGEWGEAFF. The CDR3, as DNA: TGTGCCAGCAGTTTACAGGGTGAGTGGGGTGAAGCTTTCTTT.

The gene calls are TRBV19 and TRBJ2-2; no clear D gene. From germline, CDR1 is LNHDA and CDR2 SQIVND (reference sequence). The CDR3 extends over 14 amino acids. V gave up 5 bases and J gave up 3 bases, with 10 bases separating them. This chain's CDR3 is CASSGRRDTGELFF. For the CDR3, the DNA is TGTGCCAGTAGTGGCCGACGGGACACCGGGGAGCTGTTTTTT.

The rearrangement links TRBV11-1 to TRBJ2-7; 8 bases are a match to TRBD2. Germline V lookup: CDR1 SGHAT, CDR2 FQDESV (reference sequence). The ends lost 3 bases at V and 4 bases at J; junction bases unmatched: 5. This CDR3 comprises 14 residues. The CDR3 is CASSFGGGTYEQYF. As DNA, the CDR3 is TGTGCCAGCAGCTTTGGCGGGGGGACATACGAGCAGTACTTC. Using reference TRBV11-1 and TRBJ2-7 for the parts outside the CDR3, the full variable domain is EAEVAQSPRYKITEKSQAVAFWCDPISGHATLYWYRQILGQGPELLVQFQDESVVDDSQLPKDRFSAERLKGVDSTLKIQPAELGDSAMYLCASSFGGGTYEQYFGPGTRLTVT.

The V gene is TRBV25-1, the J gene TRBJ1-1; D ambiguous. The V end was cut by 2 bases, the J end by 3 bases, with 10 bases between. The germline V gene encodes CDR1 MGHDK and CDR2 SYGVNS. This CDR3 spans 14 amino acids. The CDR3 sequence: CASSERRDHTEAFF. In nucleotides, the CDR3 is TGTGCCAGCAGTGAAAGGAGGGATCACACTGAAGCTTTCTTT.

The chain joins TRBV19 to TRBJ2-7, with D possibly matching TRBD1 (6 bases). This CDR3 is 14 amino acids long. Germline CDR1 LNHDA, CDR2 SQIVND (reference sequence). Trimming left V 6 bases short and J 6 bases short, with 18 bases between. This chain's CDR3 is CASSLGARMAEQYF. In DNA, the CDR3 is TGTGCCAGTAGCCTGGGGGCTAGGATGGCCGAGCAGTACTTC.

As concerns this clone: Sequence at one end of the junction differs from germline and may be a read error. The V and J genes are TRBV27 and TRBJ2-7; 8 bases align to TRBD1. CDR3 size: 12 residues. Germline V gives CDR1 MNHEY, CDR2 SMNVEV (reference sequence). The CDR3 region has the DNA TGTGCCAGCAGCATTACAGGGGGTCCCTGGCACTTC. Translating gives CASSITGGPWHF.

The gene calls are TRBV19 and TRBJ1-2; 10 bases match TRBD1. Germline lookup yields CDR1 LNHDA and CDR2 SQIVND (reference sequence). After removal of 7 bases from V and 2 bases from J, the junction contained 7 bases not matched to a gene. This CDR3 contains 15 residues. DNA for the CDR3: TGTGCCAGTAATTTCCCGGGACAGGGGAACTATGGCTACACCTTC. It is translated as CASNFPGQGNYGYTF.

This sequence joins TRBV10-1 and TRBJ2-5, with TRBD1 matching 10 bases. The CDR3 runs 14 residues. V was clipped by 4 bases and J by 11 bases; unmatched bases: 10. Germline-derived CDR1 and CDR2 are WNHNN and SYGVQD (reference sequence). In DNA, the CDR3 is TGCGCCAGCAGTGGATCCGGGACAGGGGCGGTGCAGTACTTC. It encodes CASSGSGTGAVQYF.

The gene calls are TRBV24-1 and TRBJ2-3, with TRBD1 matching 9 bases. After removal of 3 bases from V and 3 bases from J, the junction contained 9 bases not matched to a gene. This CDR3 is 17 amino acids long. The germline V gene has CDR1 KGHDR and CDR2 SFDVKD. The CDR3 sequence is CATSDPTGGYTTDTQYF. CDR3 bases: TGTGCCACCAGTGATCCCACAGGGGGCTATACGACAGATACGCAGTATTTT.

CDR3 amino acids: CASSTHRDRGGEQYF. As DNA, the CDR3 is TGTGCCAGCAGCACACACAGGGACAGGGGAGGCGAGCAGTACTTC. The gene calls are TRBV21-1 and TRBJ2-7; the table's D gene call, TRBD1, was not cross checked with the DNA. TRBV21-1 is a recognized pseudogene. The CDR3 consists of 15 residues.

This clone was picked up a small number of times. The genes are TRBV5-1 and TRBJ2-7, with 8 bases that match TRBD1. Per germline, CDR1 SGHRS and CDR2 YFSETQ. The CDR3 consists of 12 residues. Losses at the gene ends were 4 bases for V and 4 bases for J; bases not matched to a gene: 1. CDR3 region: CASSRQGYEQYF. CDR3 nucleotides: TGCGCCAGCAGCCGACAGGGGTACGAGCAGTACTTC.